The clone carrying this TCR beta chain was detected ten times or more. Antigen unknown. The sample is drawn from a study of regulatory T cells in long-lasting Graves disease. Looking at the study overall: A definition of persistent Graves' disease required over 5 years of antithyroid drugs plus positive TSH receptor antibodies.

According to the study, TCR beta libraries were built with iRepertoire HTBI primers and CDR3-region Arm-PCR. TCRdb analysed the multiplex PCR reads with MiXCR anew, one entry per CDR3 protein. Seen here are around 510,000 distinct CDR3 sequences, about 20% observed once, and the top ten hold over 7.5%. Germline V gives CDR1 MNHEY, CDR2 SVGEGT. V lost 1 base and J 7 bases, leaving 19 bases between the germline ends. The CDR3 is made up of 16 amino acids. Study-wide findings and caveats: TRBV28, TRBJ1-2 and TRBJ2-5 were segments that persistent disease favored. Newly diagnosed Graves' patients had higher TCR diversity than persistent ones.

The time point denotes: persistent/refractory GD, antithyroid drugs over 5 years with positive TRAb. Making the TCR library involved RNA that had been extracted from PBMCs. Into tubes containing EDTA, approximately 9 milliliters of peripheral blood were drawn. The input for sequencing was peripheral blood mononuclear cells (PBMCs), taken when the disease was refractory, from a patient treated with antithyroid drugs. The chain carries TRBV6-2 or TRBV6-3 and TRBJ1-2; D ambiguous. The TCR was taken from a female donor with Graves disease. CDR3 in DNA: TGTGCCAGCAGTTACTTCTTCTCCGCGCCTCAGGCTGGCTACACCTTC. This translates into CASSYFFSAPQAGYTF.